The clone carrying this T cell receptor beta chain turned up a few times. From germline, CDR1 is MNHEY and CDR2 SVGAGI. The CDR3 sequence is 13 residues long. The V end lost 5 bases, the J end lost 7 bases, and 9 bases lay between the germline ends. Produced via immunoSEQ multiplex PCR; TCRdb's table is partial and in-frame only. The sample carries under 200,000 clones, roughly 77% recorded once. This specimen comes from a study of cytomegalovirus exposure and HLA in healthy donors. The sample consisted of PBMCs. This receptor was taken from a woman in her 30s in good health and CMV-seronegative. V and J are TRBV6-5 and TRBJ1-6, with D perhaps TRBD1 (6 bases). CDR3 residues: CASSPQGNSPLHF. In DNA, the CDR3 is TGTGCCAGCAGTCCTCAGGGGAATTCACCCCTCCACTTT.